Each of the 9 T cell receptor beta chains below was sequenced from the same sample in a study of shared clonotypes between healthy human individuals. The data were produced by immunoSEQ multiplex PCR, yet TCRdb's version contains in-frame clones alone and is incomplete. The top ten clones hold 0.3% to 0.4% of a sample with 2 million to 2.5 million clones, over 85% of them seen once. Sequencing used naive CD4+ T cells from PBMCs. Subset in this sample: CD45RA+ positively selected. Receptors were obtained from a man aged 18 to 30 in good health. Some clones in this sample may be carry-over from other donors' samples.

Points on this clone: This same CDR3 is encoded by further DNA sequences in the sample. CDR3 in amino acids: CASSPSGSGTDTQYF. CDR3 DNA sequence: TGTGCCAGCAGCCCTAGCGGGAGTGGGACAGATACGCAGTATTTT. The chain uses TRBV6-1 and TRBJ2-3; 10 bases are shared with TRBD2. Per the germline V gene, CDR1 is MNHNS and CDR2 is SASEGT. This CDR3 has 15 residues. Losses at the gene ends were 6 bases for V and 3 bases for J; bases not matched to a gene: 6.

Turning to this clone: One end of the junction fails to match germline, which may point to a read error. The rearrangement uses TRBV7-2 and TRBJ2-3; D is uncertain. CDR3 length: 14 amino acids. The germline V gene has CDR1 SGHTA and CDR2 FQGNSA. The CDR3 here is CASSPPGITDTQYF. The CDR3 DNA is TGTGCCAGCAGCCCGCCTGGGATCACAGATACACAGTATTTT. The variable domain in full, completed from reference TRBV7-2 and TRBJ2-3, reads GAGVSQSPSNKVTEKGKDVELRCDPISGHTALYWYRQSLGQGLEFLIYFQGNSAPDKSGLPSDRFSAERTGGSVSTLTIQRTQQEDSAVYLCASSPPGITDTQYFGPGTRLTVL.

The chain links TRBV27 to TRBJ1-5; tentatively, D is TRBD1 (5 bases). The germline V gene encodes CDR1 MNHEY and CDR2 SMNVEV (reference sequence). V gave up 0 bases and J gave up 3 bases, with 15 bases separating them. There are 17 residues in the CDR3. The CDR3 sequence is CASSLSSPGRPNQPQHF. The CDR3 coding sequence is TGTGCCAGCAGTTTATCTTCCCCGGGACGGCCCAATCAGCCCCAGCATTTT.

V usage is TRBV19 and J usage is TRBJ1-1, with TRBD1 identical over 7 bases. Germline V gene sequence: CDR1 LNHDA, CDR2 SQIVND (reference sequence). V was pared by 5 bases and J by 3 bases, with 6 bases of the junction left unmatched. The CDR3 is 14 residues long. CDR3 region: CASSGRGPYTEAFF. The CDR3, as DNA: TGTGCCAGTAGTGGTAGGGGGCCGTACACTGAAGCTTTCTTT. Complete variable domain (other parts from reference TRBV19 and TRBJ1-1): DGGITQSPKYLFRKEGQNVTLSCEQNLNHDAMYWYRQDPGQGLRLIYYSQIVNDFQKGDIAEGYSVSREKKESFPLTVTSAQKNPTAFYLCASSGRGPYTEAFFGQGTRLTVV.

The chain links TRBV6-6 to TRBJ2-6, with D perhaps TRBD2 (6 bases). The V and J ends lost 7 bases and 0 bases respectively, with 13 bases between them. The length of the CDR3 is 16 residues. Looked up from germline, CDR1 is MNHNY and CDR2 is SVGAGI (reference sequence). CDR3 DNA: TGTGCCAGCATCCACCGGAGGGCCTCTGGGGCCAACGTCCTGACTTTC. This codes for CASIHRRASGANVLTF.

Notes on this clone: Other DNA sequences from this sample encode an identical CDR3 as well. V and J are TRBV7-2 and TRBJ1-3; D uncertain. Trimming pared 3 bases from V and 0 bases from J, leaving 9 bases between. Germline V CDR1 and CDR2: SGHTA, FQGNSA. CDR3 length: 15 residues. The CDR3 loop reads CASSLISSSGNTIYF. The CDR3, as DNA: TGTGCCAGCAGCTTGATTAGTAGCTCTGGAAACACCATATATTTT.

The rearrangement uses TRBV19 and TRBJ1-1, with D hard to call. V dropped 1 base and J dropped 1 base, with 4 bases sitting between them. This CDR3 has 13 amino acids. Germline V gene sequence: CDR1 LNHDA, CDR2 SQIVND (reference sequence). CDR3 residues: CASSIARNTEAFF. The CDR3 DNA reads TGTGCCAGTAGTATAGCTAGGAACACTGAAGCTTTCTTT.

The chain recombines TRBV20-1 with TRBJ2-7; D is unresolved. Per the germline V gene, CDR1 is DFQATT and CDR2 is SNEGSKA (reference sequence). CDR3 length: 11 residues. V lost 2 bases to trimming and J lost 5 bases, with 7 bases between them. In DNA form, the CDR3 reads TGCAGTGCTAGACCGCCTCACGAGCAGTACTTC. It yields the protein CSARPPHEQYF.

This clone was seen a single time. V and J are TRBV7-9 and TRBJ2-5; D assignment may be TRBD1 or TRBD2 (5 bases each). CDR3 length: 15 residues. Germline loops: CDR1 SEHNR, CDR2 FQNEAQ (reference sequence). V lost 3 bases and J lost 5, with 16 bases in between. Here the CDR3 DNA reads TGTGCCAGCAGCTTCGAGCGAGGGGCCCGCGAGACCCAGTACTTC. This encodes CASSFERGARETQYF. The entire variable domain, with the rest obtained from reference TRBV7-9 and TRBJ2-5, is as follows: DTGVSQNPRHKITKRGQNVTFRCDPISEHNRLYWYRQTLGQGPEFLTYFQNEAQLEKSRLLSDRFSAERPKGSFSTLEIQRTEQGDSAMYLCASSFERGARETQYFGPGTRLLVL.